A single sample is the source of the 21 T cell receptor beta chains below, sequenced in a study of blood T cell repertoires in COVID-19. The method was immunoSEQ multiplex PCR; TCRdb's version includes in-frame clones alone and lacks a portion of them. The table has roughly 200,000 clones, 70% to 85% seen once. The sample comprised PBMCs or T cells enriched from blood (not recorded which). Receptors originate from a woman aged 55-69 years with acute COVID-19.

This chain links TRBV5-8 with TRBJ1-2; possibly TRBD1 for D (5 bases). This CDR3 is 15 amino acids long. Germline V gene sequence: CDR1 SGHTS, CDR2 YDEGEE. The V gene lost 4 bases and the J gene lost 3 bases, with 16 bases spanning the gap. In nucleotides, the CDR3 is TGTGCCAGCAGCCGGGGGTCATACCGGGACTATGGCTACACCTTC. Translation gives CASSRGSYRDYGYTF.

This chain uses TRBV11-2 with TRBJ1-3; D possibly corresponds to TRBD1 (5 bases). Per the germline V gene, CDR1 is SGHAT and CDR2 is FQNNGV. The CDR3 covers 15 residues. V gave up 5 bases and J gave up 1 base, with 12 bases separating them. The CDR3 loop is CASSHPGYSGNTIYF. The CDR3 DNA follows: TGTGCCAGCAGCCACCCAGGGTATTCTGGAAACACCATATATTTT.

The V gene is TRBV24-1, the J gene TRBJ2-6; D not resolved. The V end was cut by 2 bases, the J end by 1 base, with 5 bases between. CDR1 is KGHDR and CDR2 is SFDVKD in the germline V gene. The CDR3 sequence is 15 residues long. The CDR3 loop reads CATSDSVSGANVLTF. CDR3 nucleotides: TGTGCCACCAGTGATTCGGTTTCTGGGGCCAACGTCCTGACTTTC.

The rearrangement links TRBV18 to TRBJ1-1; TRBD1 aligns across 7 bases. Trimming cost V 8 bases and J 3 bases; bases outside gene matches: 6. CDR1 is KGHSH, CDR2 LQKENI, per germline. The CDR3 contains 13 residues. The CDR3 region is CASLTTGYTEAFF. CDR3 sequence (DNA): TGTGCCAGCCTAACGACAGGGTACACTGAAGCTTTCTTT.

The chain carries TRBV3-1 (or the pseudogene TRBV3-2) and TRBJ2-1; unclear D gene. Trimming cost V 3 bases and J 5 bases, with 8 bases left between them. Looked up from germline, CDR1 is LGHDT and CDR2 is YNNKEL (reference sequence). The CDR3 has 13 residues. CDR3 in amino acids: CASSQSENNEQFF. DNA of the CDR3: TGTGCCAGCAGCCAGAGCGAGAACAATGAGCAGTTCTTC.

The gene calls are TRBV5-1 and TRBJ1-6; tentatively, D is TRBD1 (5 bases). This CDR3 has 17 residues. V was clipped by 3 bases and J by 7 bases, with 20 bases between them. The V gene's germline CDR1 is SGHRS and CDR2 YFSETQ. The CDR3 DNA reads as TGCGCCAGCAGCTCACTACAGGATGGGATAGAAAATTCACCCCTCCACTTT. Its protein product is CASSSLQDGIENSPLHF.

The chain recombines TRBV7-9 with TRBJ2-1; possibly TRBD1 for D (6 bases). This CDR3 contains 13 residues. Trimming left V 1 base short and J 10 bases short, with 11 bases between. Germline CDR1 and CDR2: SEHNR and FQNEAQ (reference sequence). As DNA, the CDR3 is TGTGCCAGCAGCTTAGACAGGGCAGGAGAGCAGTTCTTC. Translated: CASSLDRAGEQFF.

This clone was observed a handful of times. V and J are TRBV28 and TRBJ1-6; D is possibly TRBD1 (5 bases). Trimming pared 8 bases from V and 0 bases from J, leaving 17 bases between. This CDR3 region has 17 residues. Germline loops: CDR1 MDHEN, CDR2 SYDVKM. CDR3: CASGGGLPSSYNSPLHF. For the CDR3, the DNA is TGTGCCAGCGGGGGGGGACTTCCTAGCTCCTATAATTCACCCCTCCACTTT.

The CDR3 loop reads CASSFGQGHTEAFF. The CDR3 DNA follows: TGTGCCAGCAGCTTCGGACAGGGACACACTGAAGCTTTCTTT. This chain connects TRBV7-2 to TRBJ1-1, with 8 bases identical to TRBD1. The V segment lost 3 bases and the J segment 3 bases; nucleotides outside the gene matches: 3. Germline V gene data show CDR1 as SGHTA and CDR2 as FQGNSA. The CDR3 sequence is 14 residues long.

V and J are TRBV4-1 and TRBJ2-7, with D uncertain. Germline-derived CDR1 and CDR2 are MGHRA and YSYEKL. The CDR3 loop spans 14 amino acids. Trimming pared 2 bases from V and 5 bases from J, leaving 13 bases between. The CDR3 DNA reads as TGCGCCAGCAGCCAATTATTCGGTCTCAACGAGCAGTACTTC. It encodes CASSQLFGLNEQYF.

This clone appeared once. V usage is TRBV27 and J usage is TRBJ2-3; D unresolved. The germline V gene has CDR1 MNHEY and CDR2 SMNVEV (reference sequence). V was cut by 6 bases and J by 0 bases, with 13 bases left in between. CDR3 length: 15 amino acids. This CDR3 is CASRSSAPSTDTQYF. The CDR3 DNA sequence: TGTGCCAGCAGGTCTAGTGCCCCTAGCACAGATACGCAGTATTTT.

This clone was observed a handful of times. The chain couples TRBV7-2 to TRBJ1-5; 8 bases match TRBD1. Per the germline V gene, CDR1 is SGHTA and CDR2 is FQGNSA. The length of the CDR3 is 17 residues. The trim removed 1 base at V and 2 bases at J, leaving 7 bases unmatched. The DNA for the CDR3 is TGTGCCAGCAGCTTAGTTCCGGACAGGGCGGGCAATCAGCCCCAGCATTTT. It translates to CASSLVPDRAGNQPQHF. The variable domain in full, completed from reference TRBV7-2 and TRBJ1-5, reads GAGVSQSPSNKVTEKGKDVELRCDPISGHTALYWYRQSLGQGLEFLIYFQGNSAPDKSGLPSDRFSAERTGGSVSTLTIQRTQQEDSAVYLCASSLVPDRAGNQPQHFGDGTRLSIL.

This clone was counted only a few times. The CDR3 sequence is CASSRIPGVSYEQYF. CDR3 nucleotide sequence: TGTGCCAGCAGCAGAATCCCAGGGGTTTCCTACGAGCAGTACTTC. The chain has TRBV7-2 and TRBJ2-7; tentatively, D is TRBD1 (6 bases). CDR1 and CDR2 from the germline V gene are SGHTA and FQGNSA. The V end lost 5 bases, the J end lost 1 base, and 15 bases lay between the germline ends. This CDR3 contains 15 residues. The full variable domain, with the rest looked up from reference TRBV7-2 and TRBJ2-7, is GAGVSQSPSNKVTEKGKDVELRCDPISGHTALYWYRQSLGQGLEFLIYFQGNSAPDKSGLPSDRFSAERTGGSVSTLTIQRTQQEDSAVYLCASSRIPGVSYEQYFGPGTRLTVT.

This sequence joins TRBV5-1 and TRBJ1-2; 9 nucleotides match TRBD1. Germline V gene data show CDR1 as SGHRS and CDR2 as YFSETQ. The V segment lost 2 bases and the J segment 5 bases; nucleotides outside the gene matches: 4. CDR3 length: 14 amino acids. CDR3 sequence (DNA): TGCGCCAGCAGCTTCCGGGACAGGGAATATGGCTACACCTTC. Its translation: CASSFRDREYGYTF.

The gene calls are TRBV2 and TRBJ1-1; D not resolved. V lost 2 bases and J lost 1, with 11 bases in between. Germline V gives CDR1 SNHLY, CDR2 FYNNEI. The CDR3 totals 15 residues. The CDR3 loop reads CASSELHPGNTEAFF. The CDR3 DNA reads as TGTGCCAGCAGTGAACTCCACCCAGGGAACACTGAAGCTTTCTTT.

The rearrangement uses TRBV4-3 and TRBJ2-1, with 10 bases fitting TRBD1. Losses at the gene ends were 1 base for V and 4 bases for J; bases not matched to a gene: 13. This CDR3 spans 19 amino acids. Germline loops: CDR1 LGHNA, CDR2 YSLEER. The CDR3 reads CASSQAVLDGQGDYNEQFF. CDR3 coding DNA: TGCGCCAGCAGCCAAGCCGTCCTAGATGGACAGGGGGATTACAATGAGCAGTTCTTC.

This chain uses TRBV30 with TRBJ2-3; tentative D call: TRBD2 (6 bases). Trimming shortened V by 3 bases and J by 3 bases, and 10 bases separated the two germline ends. This CDR3 spans 13 amino acids. Per germline, CDR1 GTSNPN and CDR2 SVGIG (reference sequence). This chain's CDR3 is CAWSAGRTDTQYF. The CDR3 DNA reads TGTGCCTGGAGCGCGGGAAGGACAGATACGCAGTATTTT.

The chain couples TRBV11-3 to TRBJ2-5; a weak D match, TRBD1 (5 bases). CDR3 length: 16 amino acids. Trimming left V 1 base short and J 4 bases short, with 16 bases between. Germline values: CDR1 SGHNT, CDR2 YENEEA. The DNA of the CDR3 is TGTGCCAGCAGCTTAGGGCAGGGCGATAAGTCAGAGACCCAGTACTTC. It specifies CASSLGQGDKSETQYF.

This clone occurred many times. The chain links TRBV3-1 (or the pseudogene TRBV3-2) to TRBJ1-5; no clear D. Deletions cut 0 bases from V and 0 bases from J, with 6 bases between. Germline CDR1 is LGHDT and CDR2 is YNNKEL (reference sequence). CDR3 length equals 15 residues. CDR3 sequence (DNA): TGTGCCAGCAGCCAAGATACAATTAGCAATCAGCCCCAGCATTTT. As protein: CASSQDTISNQPQHF.

The V gene is TRBV27, the J gene TRBJ1-1; 9 nucleotides match TRBD1. This CDR3 is built from 17 residues. Germline V gives CDR1 MNHEY, CDR2 SMNVEV (reference sequence). V shed 4 bases and J 7 bases; nucleotides not matched to a gene: 16. The CDR3 DNA follows: TGTGCCAGCAGTTCCCCCGGGGGACAGGGAGGGGGGGTTGAAGCTTTCTTT. It codes for CASSSPGGQGGGVEAFF.

This clone has only one observation. This sequence joins TRBV9 and TRBJ1-2; 10 nucleotides align to TRBD1. The CDR3 runs to 14 residues. CDR1 is SGDLS and CDR2 is YYNGEE in the germline V gene. Losses at the gene ends were 0 bases for V and 11 bases for J; bases not matched to a gene: 7. The CDR3 DNA reads as TGTGCCAGCAGCGTAGTCGACAGGGGGCGAGATTACACCTTC. Its protein is CASSVVDRGRDYTF.